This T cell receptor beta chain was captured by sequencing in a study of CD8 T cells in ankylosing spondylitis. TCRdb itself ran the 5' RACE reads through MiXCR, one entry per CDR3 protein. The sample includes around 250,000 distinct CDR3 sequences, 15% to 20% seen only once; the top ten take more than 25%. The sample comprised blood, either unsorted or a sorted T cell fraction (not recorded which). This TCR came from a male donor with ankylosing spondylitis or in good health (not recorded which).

The CDR3 here is CASSPPGTGKGRQYF. Written as DNA, the CDR3 is TGTGCCAGCAGCCCCCCGGGGACAGGGAAGGGACGGCAGTACTTC. V usage is TRBV12-3 or TRBV12-4 and J usage is TRBJ2-7; TRBD1 agrees at 9 bases. V lost 6 bases to trimming and J lost 9 bases; unmatched junction nucleotides: 15. The CDR3 extends over 15 amino acids.